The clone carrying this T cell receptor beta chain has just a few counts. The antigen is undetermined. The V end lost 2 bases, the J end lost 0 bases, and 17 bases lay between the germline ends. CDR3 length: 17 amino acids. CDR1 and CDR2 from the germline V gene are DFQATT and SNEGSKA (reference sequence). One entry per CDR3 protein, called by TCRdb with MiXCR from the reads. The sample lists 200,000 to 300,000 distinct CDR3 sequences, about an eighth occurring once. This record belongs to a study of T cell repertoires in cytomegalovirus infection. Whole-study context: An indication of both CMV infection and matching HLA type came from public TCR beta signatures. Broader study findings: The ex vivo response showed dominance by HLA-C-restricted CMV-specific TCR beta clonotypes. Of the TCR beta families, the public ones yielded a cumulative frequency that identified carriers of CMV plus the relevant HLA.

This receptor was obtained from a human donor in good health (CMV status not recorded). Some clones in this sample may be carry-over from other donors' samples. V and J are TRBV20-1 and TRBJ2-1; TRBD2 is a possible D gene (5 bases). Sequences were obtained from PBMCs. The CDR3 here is CSARKGAGLSSYNEQFF. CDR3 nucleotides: TGCAGTGCTAGAAAGGGAGCCGGATTAAGCTCCTACAATGAGCAGTTCTTC.